The TCR beta chain under discussion was sequenced for a study of cytomegalovirus exposure and HLA in healthy donors. PCR was performed using 60 Vbeta and 13 Jbeta primers. The repertoire was sequenced with immunoSEQ multiplex PCR; TCRdb's copy has only in-frame clones and lacks some. The sample consists of 140,000 or so clones, 55% to 85% of them appearing once. A note on this clone: What it binds is not known.

General observations from the study: The study flagged about 150 TCR beta chains as cytomegalovirus-associated. Later genetic work tied a missense DCLRE1C variant to beta-chain V and J trimming. Presence/absence comparisons presumed near-even sequencing depth among donors.

What was sequenced was PBMCs. The sequence was collected from a man aged 40-55 years in good health and CMV-seronegative.

CDR3 in amino acids: CASSELGQGQITNYGYTF. The DNA of the CDR3 is TGTGCCAGCAGTGAATTGGGCCAGGGGCAAATTACTAACTATGGCTACACCTTC. The chain has TRBV6-1 and TRBJ1-2, with TRBD1 as a possible D gene (6 bases). Germline V gene data show CDR1 as MNHNS and CDR2 as SASEGT. CDR3 length: 18 residues. V lost 2 bases to trimming and J lost 0 bases, with 19 bases between them.